This is a list of T cell receptor beta chains from one sample in a study of T cell clusters in autoimmune cytopenias. TCRdb re-called the multiplex PCR reads and shows each CDR3 protein once, DNA omitted. This table holds 4,000 to 5,000 distinct CDR3 sequences. The sample was peripheral blood. The receptors shown here come from a human donor with an autoimmune cytopenia or autoimmune hepatitis (not recorded which). Both conserved end residues are part of each CDR3. Fields, in order: clone size, V gene, J gene, CDR3 length, CDR3 protein. Clone size, where shown, is once, few, many, or a class for clones that have expanded.

medium-sized	TRBV6-1	TRBJ2-1	14	CASRQGSPYNEQFF
.	TRBV18	TRBJ2-1	14	CASSGQTGGSEQFF
.	TRBV11-2	TRBJ2-3	15	CASSLDGRSTDTQYF
medium-sized	TRBV19	TRBJ1-2	13	CASSMTTDYGYTF
.	TRBV12-3/TRBV12-4	TRBJ1-2	11	CASSLKHGYTF
medium-sized	TRBV20-1	TRBJ2-1	13	CSAYGSSGNEQFF
medium-sized	TRBV7-6	TRBJ1-2	13	CASSPDRGVGYTF
.	TRBV7-9	TRBJ1-1	13	CASSPGANTEAFF
large	TRBV29-1	TRBJ2-7	14	CSVDGTDNSYEQYF
medium-sized	TRBV7-2	TRBJ2-7	16	CASSLALAGSGDEQYF
.	TRBV6-2/TRBV6-3	TRBJ2-7	17	CASSYVEGRGPLNEQYF
medium-sized	TRBV5-1	TRBJ2-7	16	CASSLVGGGVPYEQYF
medium-sized	TRBV30	TRBJ1-6	15	CAWSDPGTDNSPLHF
.	TRBV11-1	TRBJ2-1	14	CASSLGTGGFEQFF
.	TRBV10-3	TRBJ1-2	15	CAISLRVGGDSGYTF
medium-sized	TRBV6-1	TRBJ2-5	15	CASSDPRGPQETQYF
medium-sized	TRBV20-1	TRBJ2-7	14	CSARRASVSYEQYF
medium-sized	TRBV27	TRBJ2-1	16	CASSLSSSSSYNEQFF
.	TRBV5-1	TRBJ2-5	15	CASSFGGGLQETQYF
large	TRBV29-1	TRBJ1-2	14	CSVASGQGVYGYTF